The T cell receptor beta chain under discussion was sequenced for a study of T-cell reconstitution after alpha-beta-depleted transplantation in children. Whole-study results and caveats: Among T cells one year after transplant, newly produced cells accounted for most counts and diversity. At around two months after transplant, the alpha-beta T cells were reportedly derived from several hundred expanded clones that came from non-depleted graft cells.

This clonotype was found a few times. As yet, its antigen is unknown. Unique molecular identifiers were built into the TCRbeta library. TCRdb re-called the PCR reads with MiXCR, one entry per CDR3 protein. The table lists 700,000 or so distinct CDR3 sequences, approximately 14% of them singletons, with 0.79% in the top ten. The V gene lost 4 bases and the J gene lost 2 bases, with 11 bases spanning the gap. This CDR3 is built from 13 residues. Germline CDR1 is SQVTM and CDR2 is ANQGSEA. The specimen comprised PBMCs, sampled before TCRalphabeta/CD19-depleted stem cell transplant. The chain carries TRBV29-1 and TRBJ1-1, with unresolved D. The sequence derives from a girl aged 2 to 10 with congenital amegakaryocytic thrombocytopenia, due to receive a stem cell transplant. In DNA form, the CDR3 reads TGCAGCGTTGGGCGATGGGGTAACACTGAAGCTTTCTTT. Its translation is CSVGRWGNTEAFF.